The 13 T cell receptor beta chains reported below all come from one sample, sequenced in a study of cytomegalovirus exposure and HLA in healthy donors. With 60 Vbeta and 13 Jbeta primers, the PCR was carried out. Only in-frame clones appear in the TCRdb table, and some are missing; sequencing was by immunoSEQ multiplex PCR. The sample contains about 85,000 clones, 77% of which appear only once. The sample consisted of PBMCs. These receptors all come from a boy aged 5 to 17 in good health and CMV-seronegative.

The V and J genes are TRBV6-5 and TRBJ1-1; D unclear. This CDR3 is built from 14 residues. V lost 0 bases, J lost 6 bases, and 11 bases lay in between. Germline lookup yields CDR1 MNHEY and CDR2 SVGAGI. The CDR3 DNA reads as TGTGCCAGCAGTTACTCGGGGAGGTTGGCTGAAGCTTTCTTT. Its translation is CASSYSGRLAEAFF.

This chain uses TRBV25-1 with TRBJ2-3; tentatively, D is TRBD1 (5 bases). The CDR3 consists of 14 residues. V was shortened by 7 bases and J by 6 bases, with 17 bases between the two germline ends. Per the germline V gene, CDR1 is MGHDK and CDR2 is SYGVNS. Here the CDR3 DNA reads TGTGCCAGCACCTCAGGGCGTGCCTTGGATACGCAGTATTTT. It specifies CASTSGRALDTQYF.

The V call is TRBV18, the J call TRBJ1-4; possible D gene TRBD1, 6 bases. CDR3 length equals 15 residues. V gave up 6 bases and J gave up 4 bases, with 15 bases separating them. Germline V gene sequence: CDR1 KGHSH, CDR2 LQKENI. CDR3 sequence: CASSPGDRSNEKLFF. The CDR3 region has the DNA TGTGCCAGCTCGCCGGGCGACAGGAGTAATGAAAAACTGTTTTTT.

V usage is TRBV19 and J usage is TRBJ2-3; the match to TRBD2 covers 8 bases. Germline loops: CDR1 LNHDA, CDR2 SQIVND (reference sequence). Trimming removed 4 bases from V and 11 bases from J; junction bases left unmatched: 11. CDR3 length equals 14 residues. In nucleotides, the CDR3 is TGTGCCAGTAGTAATGCGGGAGGCCCATATGGGCAGTATTTT. Translation: CASSNAGGPYGQYF.

The gene calls are TRBV25-1 and TRBJ2-7, with 10 positions matching TRBD1. This CDR3 comprises 14 residues. CDR1 MGHDK and CDR2 SYGVNS come from the germline V gene. Trimming at V came to 7 bases and at J to 2 bases, leaving 5 bases not matched to a gene. CDR3 sequence: CASTRTGGAYEQYF. For the CDR3, the DNA is TGTGCCAGCACAAGGACAGGGGGGGCCTACGAGCAGTACTTC.

V gene TRBV19 combines with J gene TRBJ1-5, with TRBD1 matching over 7 bases. Germline V lookup: CDR1 LNHDA, CDR2 SQIVND (reference sequence). The V segment lost 7 bases and the J segment 0 bases; nucleotides outside the gene matches: 6. CDR3 length equals 15 residues. The DNA of the CDR3 is TGTGCCAGTACCCTGAGACAGGGTAGCAATCAGCCCCAGCATTTT. Encoded protein: CASTLRQGSNQPQHF.

CDR3 in DNA: TGTGCCAGCAGTTACACCGGGGGGGACCAAGAGACCCAGTACTTC. Encoded protein: CASSYTGGDQETQYF. The chain employs TRBV6-6 and TRBJ2-5; TRBD2 matches 8 bases. The CDR3 consists of 15 residues. From germline, CDR1 is MNHNY and CDR2 SVGAGI (reference sequence). With 2 bases clipped from V and 0 bases from J, the junction kept 2 bases outside the gene matches.

The chain recombines TRBV28 with TRBJ1-5; D is possibly TRBD1 (6 bases). CDR1 MDHEN and CDR2 SYDVKM come from the germline V gene. This CDR3 has 14 amino acids. V was shortened by 7 bases and J by 6 bases, with 16 bases between the two germline ends. CDR3 sequence: CASTSGGGAQPQHF. The DNA of the CDR3 is TGTGCCAGCACCTCGGGAGGGGGAGCTCAGCCCCAGCATTTT.

This clone was counted only a few times. This chain joins TRBV6-5 and TRBJ1-5; a possible D gene is TRBD1 (5 bases). The ends were cut back, 4 bases at V and 5 bases at J, with 9 bases in the middle. This CDR3 has 13 amino acids. Germline V gene lookup returns CDR1 MNHEY and CDR2 SVGAGI. The CDR3 spells CASSWGRDQPQHF. The CDR3 DNA is TGTGCCAGCAGTTGGGGGAGGGATCAGCCCCAGCATTTT.

This sequence joins TRBV7-9 and TRBJ1-1; tentative D call: TRBD1 (5 bases). Trimming left V 5 bases short and J 0 bases short, with 10 bases between. The CDR3 is 14 amino acids. Germline V lookup: CDR1 SEHNR, CDR2 FQNEAQ (reference sequence). The CDR3 is CASSPQTVNTEAFF. DNA of the CDR3: TGTGCCAGCAGCCCTCAGACAGTGAACACTGAAGCTTTCTTT.

V and J are TRBV6-1 and TRBJ2-6, with a possible D match to TRBD2 (5 bases). Germline CDR1 and CDR2: MNHNS and SASEGT. This CDR3 contains 13 residues. The V end was cut by 11 bases, the J end by 3 bases, with 11 bases between. CDR3 in DNA: TGTGCCCTTGGAGGAGTTGGGGCCAACGTCCTGACTTTC. Protein: CALGGVGANVLTF.

This clone was seen only a few times. This chain uses TRBV9 with TRBJ1-1; D is unresolved. The CDR3 runs 13 residues. CDR1 and CDR2 (germline): SGDLS, YYNGEE. V lost 3 bases to trimming and J lost 6 bases, with 12 bases between them. The DNA of the CDR3 is TGTGCCAGCAGCGAAGGAGTTTACCCTGAAGCTTTCTTT. It is translated as CASSEGVYPEAFF.

V usage is TRBV6-5 and J usage is TRBJ1-1; perhaps TRBD1 as D (5 bases). The V end lost 2 bases, the J end lost 4 bases, and 11 bases lay between the germline ends. Per the germline V gene, CDR1 is MNHEY and CDR2 is SVGAGI. The CDR3 runs to 14 residues. The CDR3 nucleotides are TGTGCCAGCAGTTACGGAGGGGCAGGCACTGAAGCTTTCTTT. Protein sequence: CASSYGGAGTEAFF.